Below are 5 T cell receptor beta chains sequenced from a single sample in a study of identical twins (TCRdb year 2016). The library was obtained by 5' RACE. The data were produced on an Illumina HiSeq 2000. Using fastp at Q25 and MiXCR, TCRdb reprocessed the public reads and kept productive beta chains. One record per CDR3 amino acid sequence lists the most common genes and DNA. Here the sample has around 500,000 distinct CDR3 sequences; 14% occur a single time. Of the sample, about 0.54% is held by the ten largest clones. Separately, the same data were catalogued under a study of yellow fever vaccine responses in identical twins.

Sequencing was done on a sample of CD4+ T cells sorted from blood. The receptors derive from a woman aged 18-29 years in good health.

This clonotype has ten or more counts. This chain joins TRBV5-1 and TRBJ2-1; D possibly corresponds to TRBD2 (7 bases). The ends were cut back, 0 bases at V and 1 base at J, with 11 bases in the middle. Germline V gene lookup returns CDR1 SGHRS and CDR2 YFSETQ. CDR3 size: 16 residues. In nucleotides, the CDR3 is TGCGCCAGCAGCTTGGGAGCGGGGACATCCTACAATGAGCAGTTCTTC. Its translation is CASSLGAGTSYNEQFF.

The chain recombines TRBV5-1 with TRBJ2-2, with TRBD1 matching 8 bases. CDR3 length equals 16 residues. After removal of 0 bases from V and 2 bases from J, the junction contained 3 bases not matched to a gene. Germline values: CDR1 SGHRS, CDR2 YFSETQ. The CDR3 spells CASSLAGTGNTGELFF. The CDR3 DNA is TGCGCCAGCAGCTTGGCCGGGACAGGAAACACCGGGGAGCTGTTTTTT.

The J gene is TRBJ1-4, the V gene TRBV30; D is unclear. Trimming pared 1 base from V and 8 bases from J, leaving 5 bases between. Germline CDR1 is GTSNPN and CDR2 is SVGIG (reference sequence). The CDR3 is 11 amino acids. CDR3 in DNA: TGTGCCTGGAGTGGTCCCGAAAAACTGTTTTTT. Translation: CAWSGPEKLFF.

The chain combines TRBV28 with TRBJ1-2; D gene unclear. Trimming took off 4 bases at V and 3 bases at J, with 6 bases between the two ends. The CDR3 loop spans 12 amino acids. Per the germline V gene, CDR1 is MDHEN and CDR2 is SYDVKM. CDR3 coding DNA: TGTGCCAGCAGTTGGGCAGACTATGGCTACACCTTC. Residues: CASSWADYGYTF.

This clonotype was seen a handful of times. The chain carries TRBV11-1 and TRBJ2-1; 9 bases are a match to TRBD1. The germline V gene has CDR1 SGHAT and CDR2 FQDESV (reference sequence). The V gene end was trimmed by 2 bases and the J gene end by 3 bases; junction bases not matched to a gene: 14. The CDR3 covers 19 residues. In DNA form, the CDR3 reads TGTGCCAGCAGCTTATCAAAAGGGACAGGGCCCTCCTTCTACAATGAGCAGTTCTTC. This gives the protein CASSLSKGTGPSFYNEQFF.